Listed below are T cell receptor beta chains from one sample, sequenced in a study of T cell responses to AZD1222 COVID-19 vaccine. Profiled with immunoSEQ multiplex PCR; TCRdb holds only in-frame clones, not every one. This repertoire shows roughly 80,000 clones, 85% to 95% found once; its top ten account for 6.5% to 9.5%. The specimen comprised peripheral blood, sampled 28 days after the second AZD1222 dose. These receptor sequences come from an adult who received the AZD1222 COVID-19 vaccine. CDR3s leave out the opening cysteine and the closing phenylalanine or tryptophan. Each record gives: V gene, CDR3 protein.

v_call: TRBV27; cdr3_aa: ASSLAALGAYEQY
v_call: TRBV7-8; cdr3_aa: ASSSVGAGATYEQY
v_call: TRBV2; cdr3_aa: ASSDLATDTQY
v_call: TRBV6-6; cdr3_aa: ASSSLGQSSYEQY
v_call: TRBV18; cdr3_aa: ASSPGQKETQY
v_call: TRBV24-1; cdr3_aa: ATSDRLARSNEQF
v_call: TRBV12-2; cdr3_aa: ASRENPSGPWTSSYEQY
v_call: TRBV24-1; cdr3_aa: ATSDPAGNEQF
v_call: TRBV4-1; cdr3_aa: ASRSGRAAGTTQY
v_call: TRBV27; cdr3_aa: ASSSRTEMNTEAF
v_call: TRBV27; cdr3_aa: ASSSPGLAGGWEQF
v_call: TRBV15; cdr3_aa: ATSRDRGAGNTIY
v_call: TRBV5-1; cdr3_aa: ASSYRTGEGSEQY
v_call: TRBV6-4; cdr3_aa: ASRATSGSPNEQF
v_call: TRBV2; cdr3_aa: ASRITGTPILPQH
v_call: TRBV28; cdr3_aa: ATTGGAKVEQY
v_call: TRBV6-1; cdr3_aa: ASSEAQGATNEKLF
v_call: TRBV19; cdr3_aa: ASSTQRGSYEQY
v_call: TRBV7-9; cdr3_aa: ASSSLAGPPYEQY
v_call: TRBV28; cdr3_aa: ASSLYGTGGTEAF
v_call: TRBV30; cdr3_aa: AWSLVSGTDTQY
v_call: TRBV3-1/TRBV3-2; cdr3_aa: ASSQGVAGAYEQY
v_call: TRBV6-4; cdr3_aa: ASKVAGSPADTQY
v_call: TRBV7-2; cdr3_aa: ASSLAVWDTQY
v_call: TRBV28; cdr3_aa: ASSLLGTEAF
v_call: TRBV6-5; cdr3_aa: ASSQFLAGGETQY
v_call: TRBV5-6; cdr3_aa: ASSRSRSYGYT
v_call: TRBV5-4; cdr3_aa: ASSYRRSGANVLT
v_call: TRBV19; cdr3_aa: ASSMGDRGIYQPQH
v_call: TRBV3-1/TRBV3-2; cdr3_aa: ASSQDGLAGHTDTQY
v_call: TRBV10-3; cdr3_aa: AIRSGGQAEGYGYT
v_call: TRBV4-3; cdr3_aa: ASSQAGRGYNSPLH
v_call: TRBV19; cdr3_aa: ASSPENTEAF
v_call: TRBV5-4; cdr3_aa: ASSPKTGTGVEQY
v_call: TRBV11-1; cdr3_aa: ASSLIQNTEAF
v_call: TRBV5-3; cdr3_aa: AMGTATDTQY
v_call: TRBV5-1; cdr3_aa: ASSLDAGTTEAF
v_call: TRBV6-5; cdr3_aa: ASRIGRLNYGYT
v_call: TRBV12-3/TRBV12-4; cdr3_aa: ASSLGGKGYT
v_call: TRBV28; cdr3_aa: ASSFPSFKGQY
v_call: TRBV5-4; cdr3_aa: ASSLTSSEQF
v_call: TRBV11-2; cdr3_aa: ASSQSRTSGRYNEQF
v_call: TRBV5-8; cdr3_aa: ASSLVRQSGNTIY
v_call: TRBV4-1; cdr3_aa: ASSHAGPETQY
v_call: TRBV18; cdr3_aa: ASSLGTVVLNTEAF
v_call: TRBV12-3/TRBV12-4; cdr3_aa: ASSSTGVEQY
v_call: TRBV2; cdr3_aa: ASSEAISATNTEAF
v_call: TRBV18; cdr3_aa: ASSPPSGYQETQY
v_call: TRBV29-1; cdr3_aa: SVEGGTGGVQGEQY
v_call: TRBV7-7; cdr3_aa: ASSPDRVNNEQF